The next 15 T cell receptor beta chains were all read from a single sample in a study of tissue T cells after allogeneic stem cell transplantation. Sequencing used immunoSEQ multiplex PCR; TCRdb keeps in-frame clones, though not all of them. The sample lists approximately 980 clones, about 71% occurring once. The starting material was esophageal tissue, obtained at autopsy. All receptors derive from a female patient aged 40-70 years with steroid-refractory graft-versus-host disease after an allogeneic stem cell transplant. Some T cells may have originated in the graft donor.

The rearrangement links TRBV4-1 to TRBJ2-7, with 7 nucleotides matching TRBD1. This CDR3 spans 14 amino acids. Trimming took 2 bases from V and 1 from J; bases not matched to a gene: 2. Looked up from germline, CDR1 is MGHRA and CDR2 is YSYEKL. The CDR3 protein is CASSQPGQSYEQYF. CDR3 bases: TGCGCCAGCAGCCAACCGGGACAGTCCTACGAGCAGTACTTC.

The rearrangement links TRBV4-1 to TRBJ2-4, with 15 nucleotides matching TRBD2. Germline V lookup: CDR1 MGHRA, CDR2 YSYEKL. There are 19 residues in the CDR3. Trimming took 3 bases from V and 0 from J; bases not matched to a gene: 6. Written as DNA, the CDR3 is TGCGCCAGCAGCCACCCGGGACTAGCGGGAGGTCTAGCCAAAAACATTCAGTACTTC. Translated, it gives CASSHPGLAGGLAKNIQYF.

The table lists this clone with a count of one. CDR3 amino acids: CASSISNTGELFF. CDR3 DNA: TGTGCCAGCAGCATCTCAAACACCGGGGAGCTGTTTTTT. The chain combines TRBV12-3 or TRBV12-4 with TRBJ2-2; D unresolved. The CDR3 covers 13 residues. V shed 6 bases and J shed 2 bases, with 7 bases lying between them.

The rearrangement uses TRBV6-2 or TRBV6-3 and TRBJ1-6, with TRBD1 as a possible D gene (5 bases). This CDR3 region has 15 residues. The V and J ends lost 5 bases and 6 bases respectively, with 14 bases between them. The germline V gene encodes CDR1 MNHEY and CDR2 SVGEGT. CDR3 in amino acids: CASSPPGPTNSPLHF. The CDR3 region has the DNA TGTGCCAGCAGTCCGCCGGGACCGACTAATTCACCCCTCCACTTT.

The chain is built from TRBV5-1 and TRBJ2-1; D perhaps matches TRBD2 (7 bases). Germline CDR1 reads SGHRS; CDR2 reads YFSETQ. The CDR3 has 15 amino acids. V gave up 8 bases and J gave up 0 bases, with 15 bases separating them. Here the CDR3 reads CASGGGLLSYNEQFF. The CDR3 DNA sequence: TGCGCCAGTGGAGGGGGACTACTCTCCTACAATGAGCAGTTCTTC. Full variable domain (remainder filled in from reference TRBV5-1 and TRBJ2-1): KAGVTQTPRYLIKTRGQQVTLSCSPISGHRSVSWYQQTPGQGLQFLFEYFSETQRNKGNFPGRFSGRQFSNSRSEMNVSTLELGDSALYLCASGGGLLSYNEQFFGPGTRLTVL.

This clone appeared a single time. The CDR3 reads CASSPARVHSPLHF. The CDR3 region has the DNA TGTGCCAGCAGTCCCGCCCGGGTACATTCACCCCTCCACTTT. The rearrangement uses TRBV28 and TRBJ1-6; no reliable D call. The CDR3 sequence is 14 residues long. V lost 5 bases, J lost 8 bases, and 13 bases lay in between. The germline CDR1 and CDR2 sequences are MDHEN and SYDVKM.

The chain is built from TRBV4-1 and TRBJ1-2; D may be TRBD1 (5 bases). CDR1 and CDR2 from the germline V gene are MGHRA and YSYEKL. Between the trimmed V and J ends, which lost 1 base and 3 bases, there was a span of 9 bases. CDR3 size: 14 residues. The CDR3 nucleotides read TGCGCCAGCAGCCAAGGGGGGGAAGACTATGGCTACACCTTC. As protein: CASSQGGEDYGYTF.

The rearrangement links TRBV3-1 (or the pseudogene TRBV3-2) to TRBJ2-3; 9 bases fit TRBD2. Per the germline V gene, CDR1 is LGHDT and CDR2 is YNNKEL (reference sequence). The junction had 5 bases not matched to a gene; V was cut back by 1 base and J by 6 bases. The CDR3 length is 15 residues. In nucleotides, the CDR3 is TGTGCCAGCAGCCAAGGACTAGCGGCAGCTGATACGCAGTATTTT. Protein product: CASSQGLAAADTQYF.

This rearrangement joins TRBV9 to TRBJ2-7; 9 nucleotides agree with TRBD2. CDR1 SGDLS and CDR2 YYNGEE come from the germline V gene. Unmatched junction bases numbered 8, after V lost 3 bases and J lost 7 bases. The length of the CDR3 is 14 residues. CDR3: CASSGRLAGNEQYF. The DNA of the CDR3 is TGTGCCAGCAGCGGTCGGCTAGCGGGGAATGAGCAGTACTTC.

The J gene is TRBJ2-3, the V gene TRBV7-9; no firm D call. CDR1 SEHNR and CDR2 FQNEAQ come from the germline V gene (reference sequence). The CDR3 consists of 15 residues. V dropped 5 bases and J dropped 5 bases, with 17 bases sitting between them. The CDR3 reads CASSPPVRERDTQYF. In DNA form, the CDR3 reads TGTGCCAGCAGCCCTCCCGTTAGAGAACGAGATACGCAGTATTTT.

This clone has just one count. This chain uses TRBV5-1 with TRBJ2-7; 8 bases map to TRBD1. This CDR3 has 15 residues. Trimming removed 0 bases from V and 7 bases from J; junction bases left unmatched: 9. The germline CDR1 and CDR2 sequences are SGHRS and YFSETQ. CDR3: CASSLVRTGLGEQYF. The DNA of the CDR3 is TGCGCCAGCAGCTTGGTTCGGACAGGGCTTGGGGAGCAGTACTTC.

This chain joins TRBV7-9 and TRBJ2-1, with unresolved D. From germline, CDR1 is SEHNR and CDR2 FQNEAQ (reference sequence). V lost 2 bases, J lost 9 bases, and 11 bases lay in between. The CDR3 is made up of 13 amino acids. As DNA, the CDR3 is TGTGCCAGCAGCTTATACCTATGGGGTGAGCAGTTCTTC. The encoded protein is CASSLYLWGEQFF.

The V gene is TRBV4-1, the J gene TRBJ1-2, with no clear D. This CDR3 is 16 amino acids long. Germline values: CDR1 MGHRA, CDR2 YSYEKL. V shed 3 bases and J shed 0 bases, with 14 bases lying between them. The CDR3 loop is CASSHKRDTSNYGYTF. The CDR3 nucleotides are TGCGCCAGCAGCCACAAGCGCGACACTTCTAACTATGGCTACACCTTC.

This clone was counted only a few times. V and J are TRBV24-1 and TRBJ2-7; 10 bases match TRBD1. Germline CDR1 is KGHDR and CDR2 is SFDVKD. Trimming removed 4 bases from V and 5 bases from J; junction bases left unmatched: 7. The CDR3 contains 15 residues. The CDR3 is CATSDPRQGAHEQYF. Written as DNA, the CDR3 is TGTGCCACCAGTGACCCCAGACAGGGGGCCCACGAGCAGTACTTC.

This clone is classed as large. V usage is TRBV27 and J usage is TRBJ1-2; D remains unclear. Trimming pared 3 bases from V and 8 bases from J, leaving 19 bases between. The CDR3 has 15 amino acids. CDR1 and CDR2 (germline): MNHEY, SMNVEV (reference sequence). The CDR3 nucleotides are TGTGCCAGCAGTTTGGGCCCGGGGAGGGCTGAAGGCTACACCTTC. It is translated as CASSLGPGRAEGYTF.